The 9 T cell receptor beta chains listed next were all sequenced from one sample in a study of radiotherapy plus CTLA-4 blockade in lung cancer. Method: immunoSEQ multiplex PCR; TCRdb's copy keeps in-frame clones and lacks some. The table records tens of thousands of clones, about 85% of them present only once. The sequenced sample was peripheral blood, obtained from a patient treated with radiotherapy plus ipilimumab. The receptors here all came from a human donor with non-small cell lung cancer that progressed on radiotherapy plus ipilimumab.

The chain combines TRBV7-8 with TRBJ2-7; 12 nucleotides match TRBD2. V trimming: 5 bases; J trimming: 0 bases; junction bases outside the gene matches: 11. Per germline, CDR1 SGHVS and CDR2 FQNEAQ. The CDR3 is 18 residues long. DNA for the CDR3: TGTGCCAGCAGCCACGCGCGGGCTAGCGGGGGGGTCTCCTACGAGCAGTACTTC. It is translated as CASSHARASGGVSYEQYF.

In this sample, this clone turned up once. V is TRBV30 and J is TRBJ2-2; tentative D call: TRBD2 (7 bases). The CDR3 spans 15 residues. Germline V lookup: CDR1 GTSNPN, CDR2 SVGIG (reference sequence). Trimming took 8 bases from V and 0 from J, leaving 16 bases between them. In DNA, the CDR3 is TGTGCCGCCCCTGAGGGGGGGCCGAACACCGGGGAGCTGTTTTTT. It specifies CAAPEGGPNTGELFF.

This chain joins TRBV4-1 and TRBJ2-1, with no clear D. Germline V gene data show CDR1 as MGHRA and CDR2 as YSYEKL. This CDR3 is built from 15 residues. The V and J ends lost 1 base and 3 bases respectively, with 10 bases between them. The DNA of the CDR3 is TGCGCCAGCAGCCAAGCTGGGGATCACTACAATGAGCAGTTCTTC. Translating it yields CASSQAGDHYNEQFF.

V gene TRBV27 combines with J gene TRBJ1-5, with 7 bases fitting TRBD1. This CDR3 comprises 16 residues. The germline V gene encodes CDR1 MNHEY and CDR2 SMNVEV (reference sequence). Germline trimming cut 6 bases from V and 7 bases from J; bases unmatched to any gene: 15. CDR3 protein: CASSPSRGKTGQPQHF. The CDR3, as DNA: TGTGCCAGCAGCCCCAGCAGGGGGAAGACTGGGCAGCCCCAGCATTTT.

The V gene is TRBV7-2, the J gene TRBJ2-3; D is undetermined. This CDR3 is 14 amino acids long. V was pared by 1 base and J by 2 bases, with 7 bases between. CDR1 and CDR2 from the germline V gene are SGHTA and FQGNSA. The DNA for the CDR3 is TGTGCCAGCAGCTTAGGTTGGGCCACAGATACGCAGTATTTT. Translated: CASSLGWATDTQYF.

As concerns this clone: One end of the junction is discordant with germline, which a read error may explain. V gene TRBV7-2 combines with J gene TRBJ1-1; 8 positions agree with TRBD1. Germline V CDR1 and CDR2: SGHTA, FQGNSA. The CDR3 totals 13 residues. As DNA, the CDR3 is TGTGCCAGCAGCTTAGGGACTGAGACAGGGGCATTATTT. Residues: CASSLGTETGALF. Filled out from reference TRBV7-2 and TRBJ1-1, the complete variable domain reads GAGVSQSPSNKVTEKGKDVELRCDPISGHTALYWYRQSLGQGLEFLIYFQGNSAPDKSGLPSDRFSAERTGGSVSTLTIQRTQQEDSAVYLCASSLGTETGALFGQGTRLTVV.

The chain links TRBV6-5 to TRBJ2-5; D remains ambiguous. Between the trimmed V and J ends, which lost 0 bases and 2 bases, there was a span of 13 bases. CDR3 length equals 16 residues. Germline lookup yields CDR1 MNHEY and CDR2 SVGAGI. The CDR3 is CASSYSTLRQQETQYF. For the CDR3, the DNA is TGTGCCAGCAGTTACTCGACGCTACGGCAGCAAGAGACCCAGTACTTC.

The rearrangement links TRBV2 to TRBJ2-7; D perhaps matches TRBD1 (6 bases). Germline V gene lookup returns CDR1 SNHLY and CDR2 FYNNEI. Trimming left V 6 bases short and J 3 bases short, with 9 bases between. This CDR3 contains 12 residues. CDR3 sequence reads: CASSLQGYEQYF. Written as DNA, the CDR3 is TGTGCCAGCAGCCTACAGGGCTACGAGCAGTACTTC.

The chain has TRBV11-2 and TRBJ2-7, with a possible D match to TRBD1 (6 bases). Trimming shortened V by 9 bases and J by 2 bases, and 14 bases separated the two germline ends. This CDR3 has 13 amino acids. The germline gives CDR1 SGHAT, CDR2 FQNNGV. The CDR3 region is CASQGQAAYEQYF. In nucleotides, the CDR3 is TGTGCCAGTCAGGGACAAGCAGCCTACGAGCAGTACTTC.